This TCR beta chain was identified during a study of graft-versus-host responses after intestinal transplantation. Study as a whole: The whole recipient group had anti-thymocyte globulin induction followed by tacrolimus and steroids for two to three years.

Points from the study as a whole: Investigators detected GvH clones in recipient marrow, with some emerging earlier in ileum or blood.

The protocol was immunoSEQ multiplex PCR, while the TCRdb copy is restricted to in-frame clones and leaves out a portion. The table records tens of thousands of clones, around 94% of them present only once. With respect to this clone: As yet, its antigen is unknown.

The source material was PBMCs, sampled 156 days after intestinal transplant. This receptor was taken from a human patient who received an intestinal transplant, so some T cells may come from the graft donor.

CDR3 DNA sequence: TGCGCCAGCAGCCGACAGGATCCTAGCTGCTACGAGCAGTACTTC. Amino acids: CASSRQDPSCYEQYF. The chain links TRBV5-1 to TRBJ2-7; perhaps TRBD1 as D (6 bases). V was trimmed by 4 bases and J by 3 bases, leaving 17 bases between them. CDR1 is SGHRS and CDR2 is YFSETQ in the germline V gene. This CDR3 region has 15 residues.